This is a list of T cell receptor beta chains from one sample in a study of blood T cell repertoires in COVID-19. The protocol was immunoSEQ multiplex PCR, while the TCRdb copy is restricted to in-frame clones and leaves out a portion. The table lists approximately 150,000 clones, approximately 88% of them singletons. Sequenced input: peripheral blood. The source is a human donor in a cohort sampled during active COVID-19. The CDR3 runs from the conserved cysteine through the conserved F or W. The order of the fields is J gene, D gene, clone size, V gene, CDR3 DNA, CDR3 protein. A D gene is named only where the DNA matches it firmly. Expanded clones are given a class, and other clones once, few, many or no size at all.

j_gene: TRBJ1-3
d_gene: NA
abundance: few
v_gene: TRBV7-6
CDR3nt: TGTGCCAGCAGCCCCCAGACAGGCTCTGGAAACACCATATATTTT
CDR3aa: CASSPQTGSGNTIYF

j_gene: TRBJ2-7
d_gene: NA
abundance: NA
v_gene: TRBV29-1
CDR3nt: TGCAGCGTTGAAGGGACACCCTACGAGCAGTACTTC
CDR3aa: CSVEGTPYEQYF

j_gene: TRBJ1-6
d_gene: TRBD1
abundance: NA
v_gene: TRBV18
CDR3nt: TGTGCCAGCTCACCACACGCCCAGACAGGGCAGAATTCACCCCTCCACTTT
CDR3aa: CASSPHAQTGQNSPLHF

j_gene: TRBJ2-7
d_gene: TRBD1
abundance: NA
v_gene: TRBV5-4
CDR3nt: TGTGCCAGCAGGAAGGGACAGGGGGACTCCTACGAGCAGTACTTC
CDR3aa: CASRKGQGDSYEQYF

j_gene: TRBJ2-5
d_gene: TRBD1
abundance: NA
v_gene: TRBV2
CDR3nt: TGTGCCAGCAGGGCGCAGGGGGCCTCTATGGGGAAGACCCAGTACTTC
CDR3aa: CASRAQGASMGKTQYF

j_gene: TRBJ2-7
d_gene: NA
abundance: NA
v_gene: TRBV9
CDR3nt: TGTGCCAGCAGCGTAGAGGGGGGGCTCGAGCAGTACTTC
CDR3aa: CASSVEGGLEQYF

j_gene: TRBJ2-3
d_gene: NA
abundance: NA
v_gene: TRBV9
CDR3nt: TGTGCCAGCAGCCACAGGGTTGCAGATACGCAGTATTTT
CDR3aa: CASSHRVADTQYF

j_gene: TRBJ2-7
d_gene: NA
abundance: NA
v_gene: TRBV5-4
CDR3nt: TGTGCCAGCAGCGTAGAAAACAGGGAATCGCAGTACTTC
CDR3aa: CASSVENRESQYF

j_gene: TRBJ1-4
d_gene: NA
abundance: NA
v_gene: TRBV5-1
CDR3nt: TGCGCCAGCAGCTTGGAGAGAAATGAAAAACTGTTTTTT
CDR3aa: CASSLERNEKLFF

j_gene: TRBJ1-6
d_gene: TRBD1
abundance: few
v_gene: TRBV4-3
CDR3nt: TGCGCCAGCAGCCCTTATTATTCCGGGACAGGGGACAGAAATTCACCCCTCCACTTT
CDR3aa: CASSPYYSGTGDRNSPLHF